This is a list of T cell receptor beta chains from one sample in a study. Data came from immunoSEQ multiplex PCR; TCRdb stores just in-frame clones and leaves some out. Of around 50,000 clones listed, over 90% are singletons. The material sequenced was PBMCs. All receptors derive from a man aged 35 to 55 with rheumatoid arthritis. Both conserved end residues are part of each CDR3. D genes are given only for firm matches. Clone size appears in some rows only: once, few, many, or a class for an expanded clone.

d_gene,v_gene,j_gene,abundance,CDR3nt,CDR3aa
TRBD1,TRBV2,TRBJ1-6,.,TGTGCCAGTGTCGGGGACAGTATTTCACCCCTCCACTTT,CASVGDSISPLHF
.,TRBV5-1,TRBJ2-5,.,TGCGCCAGCAGCCTCCTGGGGCGGGGAGCGATAGAGACCCAGTACTTC,CASSLLGRGAIETQYF
TRBD1,TRBV7-2,TRBJ1-2,.,TGTGCCAGCAGCTCAGGGGGGACAGCCTATGGCTACACCTTC,CASSSGGTAYGYTF
TRBD1,TRBV30,TRBJ1-2,once,TGTGCCTGGACCGACAGGGGAAGCAACTATGGCTACACCTTC,CAWTDRGSNYGYTF
.,TRBV27,TRBJ2-1,.,TGTGCCAGCAGTTTACTCAACAATGAGCAGTTCTTC,CASSLLNNEQFF
TRBD2,TRBV15,TRBJ2-2,.,TGTGCCACCAGCAGCGGGAGGCCCACCGGGGAGCTGTTTTTT,CATSSGRPTGELFF
TRBD1,TRBV15,TRBJ1-2,.,TGTGCCACCAGCAGAGGGTCCGGGACAGGGTTTAGGTATGGCTACACCTTC,CATSRGSGTGFRYGYTF
.,TRBV4-1,TRBJ1-2,.,TGCGCCAGCAGCCAAGGACCTAACTATGGCTACACCTTC,CASSQGPNYGYTF
.,TRBV5-1,TRBJ1-5,.,TGCGCCAGCAGCTGGGGAGGGGGGAAGGGCCAGCCCCAGCATTTT,CASSWGGGKGQPQHF
.,TRBV7-2,TRBJ2-7,.,TGTGCCAGCACCCCAGGGACTCAATACGAGCAGTACTTC,CASTPGTQYEQYF
.,TRBV19,TRBJ2-7,.,TGTGCCAGTAGTATCGGGCAGGGATACGAGCAGTACTTC,CASSIGQGYEQYF
.,TRBV6-1,TRBJ2-6,.,TGTGCCAGCAGTGAAGGCCCTGGGGCCAACGTCCTGACTTTC,CASSEGPGANVLTF
.,TRBV7-2,TRBJ2-7,.,TGTGCCAGCAGCGGCCGGGATGGGGACGAGCAGTACTTC,CASSGRDGDEQYF
TRBD1,TRBV19,TRBJ1-5,.,TGTGCCAGTAGTACCCGGGACAGGGGGCTTAGCAATCAGCCCCAGCATTTT,CASSTRDRGLSNQPQHF
.,TRBV18,TRBJ2-5,.,TGTGCCAGCTCACCACCGTCTAGTCTGGAGACCCAGTACTTC,CASSPPSSLETQYF
.,TRBV27,TRBJ1-5,.,TGTGCCAGCAGTTTATTGGGGGAACAGCCCCAGCATTTT,CASSLLGEQPQHF
TRBD1,TRBV11-3,TRBJ1-1,.,TGTGCCAGCAGCGCAGGGGGCGTCACTGAAGCTTTCTTT,CASSAGGVTEAFF
.,TRBV2,TRBJ2-4,.,TGTGCCAGCAGTGAAAGTGCAGGGATGGCCAAAAACATTCAGTACTTC,CASSESAGMAKNIQYF
.,TRBV6-5,TRBJ1-2,.,TGTGCCAGCAGTTACTCGCGGGGTAGCTATGGCTACACCTTC,CASSYSRGSYGYTF
TRBD2,TRBV7-8,TRBJ2-3,.,TGTGCCAGCAGCTTAATCGCGGGACTAAGCACAGATACGCAGTATTTT,CASSLIAGLSTDTQYF
TRBD2,TRBV28,TRBJ2-4,.,TGTGCCAGCAGATCCCAAAGCGGGAGGGAGCCCAAAAACATTCAGTACTTC,CASRSQSGREPKNIQYF
.,TRBV18,TRBJ1-1,.,TGTGCCAGCTCCGACGGACAGAACACTGAAGCTTTCTTT,CASSDGQNTEAFF
.,TRBV5-1,TRBJ2-2,.,TGCGCCAGCAGACCCGGACCGACGAACACCGGGGAGCTGTTTTTT,CASRPGPTNTGELFF
TRBD2,TRBV24-1,TRBJ2-1,.,TGTGCCACCAGTAATGCGGGACTAGCGGGTAATGAGCAGTTCTTC,CATSNAGLAGNEQFF
.,TRBV27,TRBJ2-7,.,TGTGCCAGCAGTTTATTTGTGGGTGGAGGGGTCTACGAGCAGTACTTC,CASSLFVGGGVYEQYF
TRBD1,TRBV7-9,TRBJ1-2,once,TGTGCCAGCAGCTTCGAGGGGGCGCGGGGGTATGGCTACACCTTC,CASSFEGARGYGYTF
TRBD1,TRBV18,TRBJ2-7,.,TGTGCCAGCTCCCAGGGACAGGGATCCGCCTACGAGCAGTACTTC,CASSQGQGSAYEQYF
.,TRBV5-1,TRBJ1-2,few,TGCGCCAGCAGCTTTTCCATTTCGGACTATGGCTACACCTTC,CASSFSISDYGYTF
.,TRBV5-1,TRBJ1-5,once,TGCGCCAGCAGCCCCTCAGGGAATAGCAATCAGCCCCAGCATTTT,CASSPSGNSNQPQHF
.,TRBV29-1,TRBJ1-1,.,TGCAGCGCGCGCACCCTCGGGAGGGGCACTGAAGCTTTCTTT,CSARTLGRGTEAFF
.,TRBV4-1,TRBJ2-7,.,TGCGCCAGCAGCCAAGATCTGGTCGGTTTGGGCTCCTACGAGCAGTACTTC,CASSQDLVGLGSYEQYF
.,TRBV5-1,TRBJ2-2,.,TGCGCCAGCAGCTTGGTGGCGAACACCGGGGAGCTGTTTTTT,CASSLVANTGELFF
TRBD1,TRBV2,TRBJ1-5,.,TGTGCCAGCAGAGCTAGGACAGGAACTTATAGCAATCAGCCCCAGCATTTT,CASRARTGTYSNQPQHF
.,TRBV5-1,TRBJ2-1,.,TGCGCCACGAGTACTAGTTCCAATGAGCAGTTCTTC,CATSTSSNEQFF
.,TRBV9,TRBJ1-3,.,TGTGCCAGCAGCCCAAGGACGGCAATATCTGGAAACACCATATATTTT,CASSPRTAISGNTIYF
.,TRBV6-5,TRBJ1-6,.,TGTGCCAGCAGTTATTCAGGGTATAATTCACCCCTCCACTTT,CASSYSGYNSPLHF
.,TRBV5-1,TRBJ2-7,few,TGCGCCAGCAGCTTGGATGGGACCGAGCAGTACTTC,CASSLDGTEQYF
TRBD1,TRBV19,TRBJ1-5,.,TGTGCCAGTAGTACCATTACAGGGGAAGGAGGCAATCAGCCCCAGCATTTT,CASSTITGEGGNQPQHF
.,TRBV28,TRBJ1-3,.,TGTGCCAGCAGTTTCTGGGCAGGGAATGGAAACACCATATATTTT,CASSFWAGNGNTIYF
TRBD1,TRBV5-4,TRBJ2-4,.,TGTGCCAGCAGCTCAATGGTGACAGGGAAAAACATTCAGTACTTC,CASSSMVTGKNIQYF
.,TRBV11-3,TRBJ2-2,.,TGTGCCAGCAGTTCAAGCACCGGGGAGCTGTTTTTT,CASSSSTGELFF
TRBD2,TRBV19,TRBJ2-1,.,TGTGCCAGTAGTATCGCCCTAGCGGGGGCCCAAGGCTATGAGCAGTTCTTC,CASSIALAGAQGYEQFF
.,TRBV5-3,TRBJ1-4,.,TGTGCCAGAAGCTTCAGAGGGGACGGCAATGAAAAACTGTTTTTT,CARSFRGDGNEKLFF
TRBD1,TRBV3-1/TRBV3-2,TRBJ2-2,.,TGTGCCAGCAGCCAATGGACTGGGACAGAGGTCTCCGGGGAGCTGTTTTTT,CASSQWTGTEVSGELFF
.,TRBV19,TRBJ2-2,once,TGTGCCAGTAGTCCCAGTGGCACCGGGGAGCTGTTTTTT,CASSPSGTGELFF
.,TRBV15,TRBJ1-5,few,TGTGCCACCAGCCTGGGGAGTTTGGGCAATCAGCCCCAGCATTTT,CATSLGSLGNQPQHF
.,TRBV27,TRBJ2-7,.,TGTGCCAGCAGCTCGGGACGTACCTACACTCACGAGCAGTACTTC,CASSSGRTYTHEQYF
TRBD2,TRBV10-3,TRBJ2-7,.,TGTGCCATCAGTGATACTAGCGGGGGAACCTCCTACGAGCAGTACTTC,CAISDTSGGTSYEQYF
TRBD2,TRBV27,TRBJ2-1,.,TGTGCCAGCAGCCGACGGGGGGGAGGGAGCGGCTACAATGAGCAGTTCTTC,CASSRRGGGSGYNEQFF
TRBD2,TRBV7-9,TRBJ2-7,few,TGTGCCAGCAGCTTTTTAGTAGCGGGGGAGGGCCGTATAGAGCAGTACTTC,CASSFLVAGEGRIEQYF
TRBD2,TRBV11-3,TRBJ2-1,.,TGTGCCAGCAGCTCTCCGGGACTATCAAACAATGAGCAGTTCTTC,CASSSPGLSNNEQFF
TRBD2,TRBV7-3,TRBJ2-2,.,TGTGCCAGCAGCTCCCTACTAGCGGGGCACGGGGAGCTGTTTTTT,CASSSLLAGHGELFF
.,TRBV6-2/TRBV6-3,TRBJ2-5,.,TGTGCCAGCAGTTACTCGGGGTCTCCCCAAGAGACCCAGTACTTC,CASSYSGSPQETQYF
.,TRBV14,TRBJ2-1,.,TGTGCCAGCAGCCAAATAGGGGTTGAGCAGTTCTTC,CASSQIGVEQFF
TRBD1,TRBV3-1/TRBV3-2,TRBJ2-6,.,TGTGCCAGCAGCCGGACAGGGACCGGGGCCAACGTCCTGACTTTC,CASSRTGTGANVLTF